This entry concerns a single TCR beta chain. Its target is not known. 13 Jbeta primers and 60 Vbeta primers were used for the PCR. Original data processing: Approximately 78 million unique TCR beta chains, roughly 11 million of them shared, were counted by a later analysis. Profiling relied on immunoSEQ multiplex PCR, and the TCRdb table lists in-frame clones only, not all of them. That table is the source of V, J and clone size, and D and trimming were worked out from the DNA. The sample contains under 200,000 clones, 79% of which appear only once. The sample is drawn from a study of cytomegalovirus exposure and HLA in healthy donors. The J segment lost 4 bases and the V segment lost 1 base, leaving 1 base of the junction unmatched. CDR3 size: 14 residues. Looked up from germline, CDR1 is SGHTA and CDR2 is FQGNSA. Overall study findings and caveats: Later analysis placed DRB1 highest and HLA-C lowest in TCR association rates, which differed by HLA locus.

V usage is TRBV7-2 and J usage is TRBJ1-3; 7 bases map to TRBD1. The sequenced material came from PBMCs. The receptor was derived from a woman aged 35 to 49 in good health and CMV-seronegative. DNA of the CDR3: TGTGCCAGCAGCTTAGTGGGACAGGGAAACACCATATATTTT. This gives the protein CASSLVGQGNTIYF.